The TCR beta chain described here comes from a study of CD4 T cells in relation to SARS-CoV-2 and coronaviruses. General study findings and limits: SARS-CoV-2-driven expansion was significantly weaker in crossreactive than monoreactive clones.

The unexposed donors gave CD4+ T cells in about 2011-2018, prior to COVID-19. CD4+ T cells were isolated from the cells after around 11 days of culture. CDR3 length: 15 amino acids. V was shortened by 2 bases and J by 0 bases, with 11 bases between the two germline ends. From germline, CDR1 is SGHTA and CDR2 FQGTGA. There are a few counts of this clone. Antigen: not known. The assay was immunoSEQ multiplex PCR, and TCRdb's table has in-frame clones only and misses some. The table lists about 22,000 clones, roughly 62% of them singletons. The sample comprised CD4+ T cells from PBMCs, cultured in vitro. This receptor was obtained from a human donor in good health. This chain links TRBV7-3 with TRBJ2-7; the D gene could be TRBD1 or TRBD2 (5 bases each). The CDR3 coding sequence is TGTGCCAGCAGCTTAGGGGCAGGGACCTCCTACGAGCAGTACTTC. Protein: CASSLGAGTSYEQYF.